This is a list of T cell receptor beta chains from one sample in a study of early T cells in non-severe SARS-CoV-2 infection. TCRdb re-analysed the 5' RACE reads in MiXCR, keeping a single row per CDR3 protein. Of more than 65,000 distinct CDR3 sequences in the sample, roughly an eighth were seen once. Sequencing was done on a sample of whole blood. All receptors come from an adult who was a healthcare worker with PCR-confirmed SARS-CoV-2 infection or an uninfected control (not recorded which). Each CDR3 is given with its conserved first and last residue. Clone size is not always given. Where it is, it says once, few, many or a class for expanded clones.

cdr3_aa	v_call	cdr3_length	clone_size
CASSSGGSYSYEQYF	TRBV6-5	15	many
CASSEARTLVNQPQHF	TRBV6-1	16	-
CASSDKGGKPYNEQFF	TRBV6-4	16	many
CASSTEGSFNEQFF	TRBV5-1	14	many
CASSFGGAQLTQYF	TRBV28	14	-
CASSLPGQRGNEQFF	TRBV12-3/TRBV12-4	15	many
CASSPWDRGVGGYTF	TRBV7-9	15	many
CSGQGGRTGELFF	TRBV29-1	13	-
CASSNPGDNSPLHF	TRBV6-1	14	many
CASSVDYRAQYF	TRBV2	12	many
CASSYGSESFVHEQYF	TRBV6-5	16	many
CASSSPGQSEKLFF	TRBV18	14	many
CASSFTTGIAYEQYF	TRBV7-9	15	many
CAIRESGLGKVGADTQYF	TRBV10-3	18	many
CASSSSHGGAYGYTF	TRBV7-2	15	many
CASSSRTGGTFPSNQPQHF	TRBV7-8	19	many
CASSLPSGRAYEQYF	TRBV28	15	-
CASSVDRGRYEQYF	TRBV2	14	many
CASSRGILAKNIQYF	TRBV21-1	15	-
CASSLELRGTGADTQYF	TRBV5-1	17	many
CASSEVGNGGGTEAFF	TRBV2	16	many
CASSGTSGGPDTQYF	TRBV6-1	15	-
CASSQDLTENEQFF	TRBV4-2	14	once
CSATGLAGGPMSETQYF	TRBV20-1	17	many
CAWRTARGDTEAFF	TRBV30	14	many
CAISVDRYGYTF	TRBV10-3	12	few
CASSPDAYNEQFF	TRBV27	13	many
CASSLSTSVKNIQYF	TRBV27	15	many
CAWSVLAGELFF	TRBV30	12	many